This TCR beta chain was sequenced in a study of blood T cells in healthy people across ages. Alongside a J-beta primer mix, a sample-barcoded 5' primer served in a second PCR lasting about 7 to 11 cycles. TCRdb independently ran MiXCR on the 5' RACE reads; one entry per CDR3 protein. The sample carries about 780,000 distinct CDR3 sequences, 35% to 60% recorded once. Sequenced material: blood. This receptor was taken from an elderly man in good health.

This CDR3 is CASSPTGQGAGANVLTF. For the CDR3, the DNA is TGCGCCAGCAGCCCAACGGGACAGGGGGCTGGGGCCAACGTCCTGACTTTC. The chain uses TRBV5-1 and TRBJ2-6; 11 bases map to TRBD1. V trimming: 4 bases; J trimming: 2 bases; junction bases outside the gene matches: 5. Per the germline V gene, CDR1 is SGHRS and CDR2 is YFSETQ. The CDR3 has 17 residues.